The 14 T cell receptor beta chains given below trace back to one sample, sequenced in a study of T cell repertoires in cytomegalovirus infection. TCRdb re-analysed the reads in MiXCR, keeping a single row per CDR3 protein. The table has under 500,000 distinct CDR3 sequences, 42% seen once. For these TCRs, the target antigens are not known. The sequencing used cultured PBMCs, collected from culture after CMV antigen stimulation. The receptors were gathered from a human donor in good health (CMV status not recorded). Some clones in this sample may be carry-over from other donors' samples.

This sequence joins TRBV20-1 and TRBJ2-3; 8 bases line up with TRBD2. V was pared by 6 bases and J by 3 bases, with 14 bases of the junction left unmatched. Germline V lookup: CDR1 DFQATT, CDR2 SNEGSKA (reference sequence). CDR3 length: 16 residues. The CDR3 loop reads CSALRQRGTSTDTQYF. The CDR3, as DNA: TGCAGTGCCCTTAGACAGCGGGGGACGTCTACAGATACGCAGTATTTT.

The genes are TRBV5-4 and TRBJ2-1; TRBD2 might be the D (5 bases). The V end lost 4 bases, the J end lost 10 bases, and 24 bases lay between the germline ends. Germline lookup yields CDR1 SGHNT and CDR2 YYREEE (reference sequence). This CDR3 is 16 amino acids long. CDR3 protein: CASSRDYMFSPGEQFF. The DNA of the CDR3 is TGTGCCAGCAGCCGTGACTATATGTTTAGTCCAGGCGAGCAGTTCTTC.

This clonotype has more than one count but fewer than ten. This chain connects TRBV29-1 to TRBJ2-3; 9 bases fit TRBD2. Germline V gene lookup returns CDR1 SQVTM and CDR2 ANQGSEA. V trimming: 5 bases; J trimming: 5 bases; junction bases outside the gene matches: 8. The CDR3 loop spans 14 amino acids. The DNA for the CDR3 is TGCAGCGTTAATGGCGGGAGGGCCGGAGATACGCAGTATTTT. Its protein is CSVNGGRAGDTQYF.

In this sample, this clonotype turned up once. The chain recombines TRBV20-1 with TRBJ2-3, with D hard to call. From germline, CDR1 is DFQATT and CDR2 SNEGSKA (reference sequence). Trimming took 8 bases from V and 1 from J, leaving 13 bases between them. This CDR3 comprises 13 residues. The CDR3 here is CSTSIPGTDTQYF. CDR3 bases: TGCAGTACGAGTATTCCGGGCACAGATACGCAGTATTTT.

The rearrangement uses TRBV28 and TRBJ1-1, with D tentatively TRBD1 (5 bases). CDR1 and CDR2 from the germline V gene are MDHEN and SYDVKM. V was shortened by 10 bases and J by 5 bases, with 17 bases between the two germline ends. The CDR3 is 13 residues long. The DNA for the CDR3 is TGTGCCACCCGAGGGGCTGGGGGAACTGAAGCTTTCTTT. Its translation: CATRGAGGTEAFF.

The V call is TRBV12-3 or TRBV12-4, the J call TRBJ2-3; a possible D gene is TRBD2 (6 bases). CDR3 length equals 13 residues. Trimming took off 7 bases at V and 6 bases at J, with 14 bases between the two ends. CDR3 bases: TGTGCCAGCAATCTTTTTGGGGGGGATACGCAGTATTTT. Translation gives CASNLFGGDTQYF.

The chain joins TRBV20-1 to TRBJ2-3; perhaps D is TRBD1 or TRBD2 (5 bases each). Germline assignment: CDR1 DFQATT and CDR2 SNEGSKA (reference sequence). The CDR3 length is 16 residues. The chain's CDR3 is CSSWVWGSQGTDTQYF. The CDR3 DNA is TGCAGCTCCTGGGTGTGGGGGTCCCAAGGCACAGATACGCAGTATTTT.

The V gene is TRBV10-3, the J gene TRBJ1-2; TRBD1 might be the D (5 bases). V was trimmed by 7 bases and J by 5 bases, leaving 17 bases between them. The CDR3 runs 14 residues. CDR1 ENHRY and CDR2 SYGVKD come from the germline V gene. The CDR3 region has the DNA TGTGCCATCAACCAGGTCGCGGGGGGATATGGCTACACCTTC. Translation gives CAINQVAGGYGYTF.

The table lists this clonotype with a few counts. V is TRBV7-2 and J is TRBJ1-1; the D is unclear. The germline V gene has CDR1 SGHTA and CDR2 FQGNSA. The CDR3 length is 13 residues. The germline V and J ends were trimmed by 6 bases and 1 base, with 9 bases remaining between them. The CDR3 sequence: CASRLTRNTEAFF. As DNA, the CDR3 is TGTGCCAGCAGGTTAACGCGGAACACTGAAGCTTTCTTT.

This clonotype was detected only a few times. The chain recombines TRBV5-8 with TRBJ1-5; the D is unclear. The CDR3 is 14 amino acids. Germline V CDR1 and CDR2: SGHTS, YDEGEE. Trimming took off 2 bases at V and 2 bases at J, with 8 bases between the two ends. The CDR3 DNA reads as TGTGCCAGCAGCTTCGAGGCCGGCAATCAGCCCCAGCATTTT. This sequence encodes CASSFEAGNQPQHF.

This clonotype was seen a single time. The junction departs from the called germline gene at one end, perhaps through a read error. The V call is TRBV20-1, the J call TRBJ2-3, with D possibly being TRBD2 (5 bases). This CDR3 is built from 12 residues. Germline CDR1 is DFQATT and CDR2 is SNEGSKA (reference sequence). The CDR3 DNA reads TGCAGTGCTAGCAAGACTTCAATAAAGCGGAATTTT. This gives the protein CSASKTSIKRNF.

This clonotype was seen a handful of times. CDR3: CASSKQGRDEKLFF. DNA of the CDR3: TGTGCCAGCAGTAAACAGGGGAGAGATGAAAAACTGTTTTTT. The rearrangement uses TRBV12-3 or TRBV12-4 and TRBJ1-4; 7 nucleotides align to TRBD1. The CDR3 extends over 14 amino acids. With 5 bases clipped from V and 6 bases from J, the junction kept 6 bases outside the gene matches.

This clonotype occurred once. The V and J genes are TRBV2 and TRBJ1-2; no reliable D call. Germline V CDR1 and CDR2: SNHLY, FYNNEI. V lost 6 bases and J lost 3, with 20 bases in between. The CDR3 runs to 16 residues. The CDR3 is CASSENAPAGYYGYTF. The DNA of the CDR3 is TGTGCCAGCAGCGAAAACGCCCCTGCGGGGTACTATGGCTACACCTTC.

The chain links TRBV4-1 to TRBJ2-5; TRBD2 matches at 13 bases. Germline assignment: CDR1 MGHRA and CDR2 YSYEKL. V was clipped by 5 bases and J by 5 bases; unmatched bases: 11. This CDR3 has 17 residues. CDR3 DNA sequence: TGCGCCAGCAGCTCCGGGACTAGCGGGGCCCTGGGGGAGACCCAGTACTTC. Translation: CASSSGTSGALGETQYF.